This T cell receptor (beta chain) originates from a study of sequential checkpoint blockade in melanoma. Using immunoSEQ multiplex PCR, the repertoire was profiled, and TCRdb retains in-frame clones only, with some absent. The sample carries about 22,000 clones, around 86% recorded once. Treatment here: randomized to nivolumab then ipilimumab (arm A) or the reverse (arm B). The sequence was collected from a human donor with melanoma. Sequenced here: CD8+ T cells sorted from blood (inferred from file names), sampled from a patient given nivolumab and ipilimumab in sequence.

The CDR3 bases are TGCGCCAGCAGCCAAGGGGGACTAGCGACTAGCACAGATACGCAGTATTTT. Encoded protein: CASSQGGLATSTDTQYF. V usage is TRBV4-3 and J usage is TRBJ2-3, with 10 bases identical to TRBD2. This CDR3 contains 17 residues. CDR1 is LGHNA, CDR2 YSLEER, per germline. V lost 1 base to trimming and J lost 0 bases; unmatched junction nucleotides: 4.